This entry features one T cell receptor (beta chain) sequence. This sample was included in a study of metastatic and nonmetastatic thyroid tumors. Study information: Thyroid patients, malignant and benign, had repertoires compared across blood and tumor or nodule tissue.

All patients reached thyroid surgery having received no treatment beforehand. Through MiXCR, TCRdb re-clonotyped the PCR reads. The top ten clones hold about 21% of a sample with some 31,000 clones, under 4.5% of them seen once. The length of the CDR3 is 16 residues. Trimming cost V 2 bases and J 3 bases; bases outside gene matches: 6. Per germline, CDR1 SGHAT and CDR2 FQNNGV. This sequence joins TRBV11-2 and TRBJ1-4; 7 nucleotides align to TRBD1. Sequenced sample: blood. The TCR sequence derives from a female donor with papillary thyroid cancer or a benign thyroid nodule (not recorded which). Some clones in this sample may be carry-over from other donors' samples. The CDR3 is CASSLRGGQPNEKLFF. CDR3 coding DNA: TGTGCCAGCAGCTTAAGGGGGGGACAGCCTAATGAAAAACTGTTTTTT.